This T cell receptor beta chain was captured by sequencing in a study of T cell responses to AZD1222 COVID-19 vaccine. Whole-study context: Combined were second doses at about 4 or about 12 weeks. Whole-study results and caveats: Only a handful of AZD1222 recipients, roughly 6 in all, had baseline seropositivity. Most donors were white British, females outnumbered males, and clonal diversity was possibly underestimated.

Germline V gene lookup returns CDR1 SEHNR and CDR2 FQNEAQ (reference sequence). This CDR3 spans 14 amino acids. V lost 1 base and J 3 bases, leaving 7 bases between the germline ends. The table came from immunoSEQ multiplex PCR; TCRdb's copy has only in-frame clones and leaves some out. The table has 150,000 to 200,000 clones, approximately 90% seen once. Concerning this clone: Its antigen is currently unknown.

The chain has TRBV7-9 and TRBJ1-5; the D is unclear. The source material was peripheral blood, sampled on day 0 of AZD1222 vaccination. This TCR came from an adult in good health. CDR3 coding DNA: TGTGCCAGCAGCTTAGATTACATCAATCAGCCCCAGCATTTT. Translating it yields CASSLDYINQPQHF.